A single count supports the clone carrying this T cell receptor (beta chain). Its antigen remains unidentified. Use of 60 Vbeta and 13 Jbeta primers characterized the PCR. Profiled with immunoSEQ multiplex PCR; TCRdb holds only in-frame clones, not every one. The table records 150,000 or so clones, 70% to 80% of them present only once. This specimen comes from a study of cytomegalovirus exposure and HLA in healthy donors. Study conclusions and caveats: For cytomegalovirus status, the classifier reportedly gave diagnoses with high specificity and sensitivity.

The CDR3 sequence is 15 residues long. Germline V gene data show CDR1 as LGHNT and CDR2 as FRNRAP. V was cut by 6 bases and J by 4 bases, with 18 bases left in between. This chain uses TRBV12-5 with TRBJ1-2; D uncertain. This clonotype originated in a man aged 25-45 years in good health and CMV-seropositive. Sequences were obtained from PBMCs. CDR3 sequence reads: CASGLLVRVLYGYTF. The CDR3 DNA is TGTGCTAGTGGCTTACTCGTTCGGGTCCTCTATGGCTACACCTTC.